A selection of T cell receptor beta chains follows, all from one sample in a study of blood T cells in healthy people across ages. Using its own MiXCR run on the 5' RACE reads, TCRdb lists one record per CDR3 protein. The data contain almost 550,000 distinct CDR3 sequences, 24% of them singletons. The sample was also reused in another study, on T cells of mothers and their children.

Specimen: blood. The receptors originated from a boy younger than 18 in good health. Each CDR3 is given with its conserved first and last residue. The order of the fields is clone size, J gene, CDR3 length, V gene, CDR3 protein. Some rows have no size entry. The others give once, few or many, or a class for an expanded clone.

.,TRBJ1-1,17,TRBV27,CASSKYTLLGRNTEAFF
few,TRBJ1-6,13,TRBV15,CATSRDPMSPLHF
.,TRBJ2-7,16,TRBV4-1,CASSRSPGLAGGEQYF
.,TRBJ2-1,15,TRBV24-1,CATSDFYRGDNEQFF
many,TRBJ1-4,14,TRBV5-1,CASSLGQSNEKLFF
few,TRBJ1-5,17,TRBV27,CASSPSPGGPVGRPQHF
.,TRBJ2-7,15,TRBV5-1,CASSSPGAGVYEQYF
.,TRBJ2-5,18,TRBV6-2/TRBV6-3,CASTSGTSGVLYQETQYF
few,TRBJ2-7,14,TRBV7-2,CASSLGSGLYEQYF
.,TRBJ1-6,14,TRBV28,CASNIQARGVTLHF
few,TRBJ1-1,15,TRBV4-1,CASSQEVGGAGEAFF
.,TRBJ2-2,17,TRBV6-2/TRBV6-3,CASSYRTGGVVTGELFF
few,TRBJ1-6,13,TRBV11-1,CASSLVGNSPLHF
few,TRBJ1-1,14,TRBV7-9,CASSFDRRGAEAFF
.,TRBJ2-2,14,TRBV27,CAGRRQGGTGELFF
.,TRBJ1-5,15,TRBV7-2,CASSLAWGGRQPQHF
many,TRBJ2-1,14,TRBV29-1,CSGTDRVSRNEQFF
.,TRBJ2-7,14,TRBV7-2,CASSFGTWLGEQYF
.,TRBJ2-5,14,TRBV5-4,CASSPERGKETQYF
.,TRBJ2-7,16,TRBV6-4,CASSDSRGLQGFEQYF
.,TRBJ1-5,13,TRBV19,CASSIEHRQPQHF
few,TRBJ2-1,16,TRBV4-1,CASSQGARGVYNEQFF
.,.,15,TRBV20-1,CSAPPGLAGAYEQYF
few,TRBJ2-3,15,TRBV3-1,CASGQAETRTDTQYF
.,TRBJ2-1,16,TRBV7-2,CASSLEGAGLVVGLFF
.,TRBJ2-3,16,TRBV7-8,CASSTGVAGFPDTQYF
few,TRBJ2-4,15,TRBV6-4,CASSDSAGEGNIQYF
.,TRBJ2-1,18,TRBV7-6,CASSDQGLAGAHGHEQFF
.,TRBJ1-2,13,TRBV5-1,CASSLVDLDGYTF
.,TRBJ2-1,13,TRBV7-2,CASSSPLLLEQFF
.,TRBJ1-5,16,TRBV24-1,CATSDGDRAADQPQHF
.,TRBJ2-6,16,TRBV5-6,CASSLAAGPGANVLTF
.,TRBJ2-1,16,TRBV7-2,CASSLVAPGRYNEQFF
many,TRBJ2-5,14,TRBV27,CASSLMDGAETQYF
.,TRBJ1-4,15,TRBV6-2/TRBV6-3,CASSGPGATNEKLFF
.,TRBJ2-7,17,TRBV7-2,CASSLMSSRWSSYEQYF
.,TRBJ1-2,14,TRBV30,CAWSEYVSPVDYTF
many,TRBJ1-2,15,TRBV3-1,CASSQDPPGRSGYTF
.,TRBJ1-1,14,TRBV5-1,CASSARTGATEAFF
.,TRBJ2-2,12,TRBV12-3/TRBV12-4,CASSLTGGELLF
.,TRBJ2-4,18,TRBV3-1,CASSHDSVAALAKNIQYF
.,TRBJ2-5,16,TRBV10-3,CAISETLAGSQETQYF
.,TRBJ1-4,15,TRBV7-2,CASSNPGRPNEKLFF
.,TRBJ2-1,11,TRBV6-6,CASSPTREQFF
.,TRBJ2-3,14,TRBV18,CASSTQEYTDTQYF
.,TRBJ2-1,15,TRBV7-2,CASSLVAGGNDEQFF
few,TRBJ1-2,15,TRBV27,CASSPSGQGDYGYTF
.,TRBJ2-5,18,TRBV28,CASSFGTVTSGGEETQYF
.,TRBJ2-1,16,TRBV29-1,CSVETGQASSYNEQFF
.,TRBJ1-5,16,TRBV6-2/TRBV6-3,CASTPEAQGRGQPQHF
many,TRBJ2-2,15,TRBV28,CASSSGTSGTGELFF
few,TRBJ2-3,16,TRBV11-2,CASSLGSGGYTDTQYF
.,TRBJ2-1,16,TRBV7-6,CASSSSGGFTFGEQFF
.,TRBJ1-3,12,TRBV5-1,CASSSERNTIYF
few,TRBJ2-4,13,TRBV20-1,CSAWGVAKNIQYF